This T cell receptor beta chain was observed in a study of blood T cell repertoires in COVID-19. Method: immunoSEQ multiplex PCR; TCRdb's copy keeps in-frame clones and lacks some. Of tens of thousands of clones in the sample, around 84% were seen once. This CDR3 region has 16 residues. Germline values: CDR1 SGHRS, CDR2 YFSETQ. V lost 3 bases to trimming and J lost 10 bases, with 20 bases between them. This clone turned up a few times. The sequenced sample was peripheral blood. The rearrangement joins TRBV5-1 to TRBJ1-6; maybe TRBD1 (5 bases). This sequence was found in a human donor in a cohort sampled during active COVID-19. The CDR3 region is CASSSDRKSRGSPLHF. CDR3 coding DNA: TGCGCCAGCAGCTCAGACAGAAAGAGTAGGGGATCACCCCTCCACTTT.